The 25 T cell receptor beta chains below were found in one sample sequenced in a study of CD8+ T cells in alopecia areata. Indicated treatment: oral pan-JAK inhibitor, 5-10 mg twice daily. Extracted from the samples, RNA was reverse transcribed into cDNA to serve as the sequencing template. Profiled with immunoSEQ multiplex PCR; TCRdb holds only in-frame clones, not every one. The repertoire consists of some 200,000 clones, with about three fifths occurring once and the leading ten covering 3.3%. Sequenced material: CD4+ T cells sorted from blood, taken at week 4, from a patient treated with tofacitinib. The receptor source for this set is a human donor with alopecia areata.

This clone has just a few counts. The CDR3 coding sequence is TGCGCCAGCAGCTTGAACAGGGTAAATAGGGATACGCAGTATTTT. Protein product: CASSLNRVNRDTQYF. This sequence joins TRBV5-1 and TRBJ2-3; D is possibly TRBD1 (6 bases). Germline CDR1 reads SGHRS; CDR2 reads YFSETQ. Trimming cost V 1 base and J 6 bases, with 15 bases left between them. The CDR3 contains 15 residues. Full variable domain (remainder filled in from reference TRBV5-1 and TRBJ2-3): KAGVTQTPRYLIKTRGQQVTLSCSPISGHRSVSWYQQTPGQGLQFLFEYFSETQRNKGNFPGRFSGRQFSNSRSEMNVSTLELGDSALYLCASSLNRVNRDTQYFGPGTRLTVL.

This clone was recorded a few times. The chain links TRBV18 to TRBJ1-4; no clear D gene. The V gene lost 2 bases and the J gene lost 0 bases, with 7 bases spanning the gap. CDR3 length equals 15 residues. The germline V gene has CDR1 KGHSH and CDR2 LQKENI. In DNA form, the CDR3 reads TGTGCCAGCTCACCAGACGGACCAACTAATGAAAAACTGTTTTTT. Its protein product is CASSPDGPTNEKLFF.

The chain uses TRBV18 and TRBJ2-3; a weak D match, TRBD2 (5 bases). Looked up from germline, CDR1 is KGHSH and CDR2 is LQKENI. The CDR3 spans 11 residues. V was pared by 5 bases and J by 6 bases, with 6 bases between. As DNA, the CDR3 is TGTGCCAGCTCATCGGGGGATACGCAGTATTTT. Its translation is CASSSGDTQYF.

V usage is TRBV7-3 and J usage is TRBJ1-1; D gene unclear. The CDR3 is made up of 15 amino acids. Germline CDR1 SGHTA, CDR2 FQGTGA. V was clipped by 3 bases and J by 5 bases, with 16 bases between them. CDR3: CASSLTPTSTTEAFF. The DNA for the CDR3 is TGTGCCAGCAGCTTGACCCCGACCAGCACGACTGAAGCTTTCTTT.

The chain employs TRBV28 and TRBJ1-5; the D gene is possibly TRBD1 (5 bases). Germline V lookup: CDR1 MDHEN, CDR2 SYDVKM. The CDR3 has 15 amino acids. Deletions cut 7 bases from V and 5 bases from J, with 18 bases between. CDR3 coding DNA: TGTGCCAGCACCCAAACTGGGGGATTGGATCAGCCCCAGCATTTT. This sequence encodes CASTQTGGLDQPQHF.

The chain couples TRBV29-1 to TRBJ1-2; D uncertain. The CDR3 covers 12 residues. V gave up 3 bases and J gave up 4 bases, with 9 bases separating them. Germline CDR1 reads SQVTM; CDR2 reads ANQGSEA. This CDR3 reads CSVEAVSYGYTF. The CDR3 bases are TGCAGCGTTGAGGCTGTTTCCTATGGCTACACCTTC.

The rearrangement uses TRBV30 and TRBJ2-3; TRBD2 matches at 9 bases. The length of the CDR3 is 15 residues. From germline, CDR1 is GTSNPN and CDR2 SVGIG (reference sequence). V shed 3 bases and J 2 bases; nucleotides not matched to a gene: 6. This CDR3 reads CAWSPPSGATDTQYF. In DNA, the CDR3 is TGTGCCTGGAGCCCGCCTAGCGGGGCCACAGATACGCAGTATTTT.

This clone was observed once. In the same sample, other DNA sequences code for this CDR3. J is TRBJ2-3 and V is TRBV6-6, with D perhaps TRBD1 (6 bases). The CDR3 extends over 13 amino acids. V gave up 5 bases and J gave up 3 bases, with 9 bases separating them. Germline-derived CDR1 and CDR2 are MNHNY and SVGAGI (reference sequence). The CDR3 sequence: CASSPQGTDTQYF. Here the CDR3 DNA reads TGTGCCAGCAGTCCCCAGGGGACAGATACGCAGTATTTT.

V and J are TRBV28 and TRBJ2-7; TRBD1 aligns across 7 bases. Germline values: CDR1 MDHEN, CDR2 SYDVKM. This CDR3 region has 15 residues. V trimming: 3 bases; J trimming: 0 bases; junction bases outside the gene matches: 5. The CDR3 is CASSFAWTGSYEQYF. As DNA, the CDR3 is TGTGCCAGCAGTTTCGCCTGGACAGGCTCCTACGAGCAGTACTTC.

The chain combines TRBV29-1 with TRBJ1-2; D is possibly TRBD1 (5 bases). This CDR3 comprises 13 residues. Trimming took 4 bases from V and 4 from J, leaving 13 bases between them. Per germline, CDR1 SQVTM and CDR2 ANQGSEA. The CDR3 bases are TGCAGCGTTGGGGCAGGGATGAGCTATGGCTACACCTTC. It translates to CSVGAGMSYGYTF.

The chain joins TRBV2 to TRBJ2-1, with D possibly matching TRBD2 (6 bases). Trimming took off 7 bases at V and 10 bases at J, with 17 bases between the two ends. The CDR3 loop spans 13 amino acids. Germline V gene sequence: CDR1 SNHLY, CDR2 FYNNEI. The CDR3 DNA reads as TGTGCCAGCAAGTGGCCTAGCGCTGACGAGCAGTTCTTC. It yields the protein CASKWPSADEQFF. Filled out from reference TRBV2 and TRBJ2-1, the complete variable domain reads EPEVTQTPSHQVTQMGQEVILRCVPISNHLYFYWYRQILGQKVEFLVSFYNNEISEKSEIFDDQFSVERPDGSNFTLKIRSTKLEDSAMYFCASKWPSADEQFFGPGTRLTVL.

CDR3 coding DNA: TGCGCCAGCAGCCAAGATTTGGGATTGGACAGGGCCGGGGTACCCCTCCACTTT. This sequence encodes CASSQDLGLDRAGVPLHF. The V gene is TRBV4-3, the J gene TRBJ1-6, with TRBD1 identical over 8 bases. Germline CDR1 and CDR2: LGHNA and YSLEER. The CDR3 contains 18 residues. V dropped 0 bases and J dropped 12; count of bases not matched to a gene: 16.

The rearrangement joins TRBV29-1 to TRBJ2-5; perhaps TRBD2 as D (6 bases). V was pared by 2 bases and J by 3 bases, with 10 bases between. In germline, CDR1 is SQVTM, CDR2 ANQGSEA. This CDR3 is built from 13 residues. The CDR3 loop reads CSVENGGEETQYF. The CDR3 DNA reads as TGCAGCGTTGAAAATGGCGGGGAAGAGACCCAGTACTTC.

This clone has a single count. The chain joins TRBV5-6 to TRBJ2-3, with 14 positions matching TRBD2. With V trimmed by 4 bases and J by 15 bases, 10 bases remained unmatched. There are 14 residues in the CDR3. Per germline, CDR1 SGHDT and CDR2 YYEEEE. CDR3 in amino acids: CASSRTSGGPDDYF. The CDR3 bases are TGTGCCAGCAGCCGGACTAGCGGGGGGCCTGACGATTATTTT. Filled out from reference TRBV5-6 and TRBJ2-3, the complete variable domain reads DAGVTQSPTHLIKTRGQQVTLRCSPKSGHDTVSWYQQALGQGPQFIFQYYEEEERQRGNFPDRFSGHQFPNYSSELNVNALLLGDSALYLCASSRTSGGPDDYFGPGTRLTVL.

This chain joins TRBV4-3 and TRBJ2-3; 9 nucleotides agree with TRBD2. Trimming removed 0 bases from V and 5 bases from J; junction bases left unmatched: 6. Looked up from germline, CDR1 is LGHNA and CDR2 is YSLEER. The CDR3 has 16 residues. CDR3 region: CASSQEWRGGGDTQYF. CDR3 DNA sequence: TGCGCCAGCAGCCAAGAGTGGCGGGGGGGCGGAGATACGCAGTATTTT.

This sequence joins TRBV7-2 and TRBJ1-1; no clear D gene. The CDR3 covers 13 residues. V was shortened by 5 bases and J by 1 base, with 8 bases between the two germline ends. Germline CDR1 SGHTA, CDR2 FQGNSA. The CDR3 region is CASSRRPNTEAFF. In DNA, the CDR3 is TGTGCCAGCAGCCGACGGCCGAACACTGAAGCTTTCTTT.

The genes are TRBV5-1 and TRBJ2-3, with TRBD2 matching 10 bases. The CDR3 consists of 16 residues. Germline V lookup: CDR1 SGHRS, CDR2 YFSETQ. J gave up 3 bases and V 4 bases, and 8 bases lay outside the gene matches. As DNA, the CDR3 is TGCGCCAGCAGCAGGAGCGGGGGGGCCGGGACAGATACGCAGTATTTT. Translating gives CASSRSGGAGTDTQYF.

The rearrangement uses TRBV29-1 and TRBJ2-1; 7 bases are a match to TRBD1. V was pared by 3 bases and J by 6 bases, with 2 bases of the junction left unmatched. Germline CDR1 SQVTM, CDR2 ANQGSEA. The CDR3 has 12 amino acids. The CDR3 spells CSVEGQFNEQFF. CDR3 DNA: TGCAGCGTTGAGGGACAGTTCAATGAGCAGTTCTTC.

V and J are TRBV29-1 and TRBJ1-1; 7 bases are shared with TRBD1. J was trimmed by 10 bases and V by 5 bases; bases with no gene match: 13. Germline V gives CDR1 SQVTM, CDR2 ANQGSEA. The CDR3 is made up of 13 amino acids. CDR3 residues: CSVTGTANSRAFF. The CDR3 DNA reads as TGCAGCGTTACCGGGACAGCGAATTCTCGAGCTTTCTTT.

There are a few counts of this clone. CDR3 sequence: CASSPGPPAETQYF. The CDR3 DNA follows: TGTGCCAGCAGCCCGGGACCGCCGGCGGAGACCCAGTACTTC. This chain connects TRBV5-4 to TRBJ2-5, with D perhaps assigned TRBD1 or TRBD2 (5 bases each). The CDR3 runs to 14 residues. V was cut by 4 bases and J by 5 bases, with 15 bases left in between. Germline V gene data show CDR1 as SGHNT and CDR2 as YYREEE (reference sequence).

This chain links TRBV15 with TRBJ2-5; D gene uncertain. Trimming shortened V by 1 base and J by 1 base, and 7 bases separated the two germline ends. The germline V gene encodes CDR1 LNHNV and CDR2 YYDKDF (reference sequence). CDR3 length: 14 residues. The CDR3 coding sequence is TGTGCCACCAGCAGAGGAACGACCCAAGAGACCCAGTACTTC. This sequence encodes CATSRGTTQETQYF.

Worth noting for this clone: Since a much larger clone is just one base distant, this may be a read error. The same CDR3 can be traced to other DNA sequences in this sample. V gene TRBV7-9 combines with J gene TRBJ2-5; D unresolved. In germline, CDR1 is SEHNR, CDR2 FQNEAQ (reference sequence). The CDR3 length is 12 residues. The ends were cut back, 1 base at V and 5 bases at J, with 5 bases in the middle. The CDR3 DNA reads TGTGCCAGCAGCTTAGTTGGGGAGACCCAGTACTTC. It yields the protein CASSLVGETQYF.

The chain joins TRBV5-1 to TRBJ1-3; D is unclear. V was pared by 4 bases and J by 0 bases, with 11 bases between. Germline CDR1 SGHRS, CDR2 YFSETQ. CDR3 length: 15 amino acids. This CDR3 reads CASSQDKLSGNTIYF. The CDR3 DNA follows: TGCGCCAGCAGCCAAGACAAGCTCTCTGGAAACACCATATATTTT.

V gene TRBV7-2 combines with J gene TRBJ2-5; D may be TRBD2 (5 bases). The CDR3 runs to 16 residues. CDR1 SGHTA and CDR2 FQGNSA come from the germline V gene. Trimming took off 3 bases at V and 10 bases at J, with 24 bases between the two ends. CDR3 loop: CASSLAGVGVEGIQYF. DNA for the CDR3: TGTGCCAGCAGCTTGGCCGGAGTCGGAGTAGAGGGTATCCAGTACTTC. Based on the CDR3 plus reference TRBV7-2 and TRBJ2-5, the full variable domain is GAGVSQSPSNKVTEKGKDVELRCDPISGHTALYWYRQSLGQGLEFLIYFQGNSAPDKSGLPSDRFSAERTGGSVSTLTIQRTQQEDSAVYLCASSLAGVGVEGIQYFGPGTRLLVL.

CDR3 nucleotide sequence: TGTGCCTGGAGACAGGGCCCCAACACTGAAGCTTTCTTT. Its protein product is CAWRQGPNTEAFF. The rearrangement joins TRBV30 to TRBJ1-1; D might be TRBD1 (6 bases). This CDR3 comprises 13 residues. The V end lost 3 bases, the J end lost 2 bases, and 10 bases lay between the germline ends. Germline V gene sequence: CDR1 GTSNPN, CDR2 SVGIG (reference sequence).